The next 12 T cell receptor beta chains were all read from a single sample in a study of OX40 agonist ivuxolimab in advanced cancers. The repertoire was sequenced with immunoSEQ multiplex PCR; TCRdb's copy has only in-frame clones and lacks some. The top ten hold roughly 1.4% of the sample, which has about 86,000 clones, 87% seen once. The sample consisted of CD4+ or CD8+ T cells sorted from blood, taken in a trial of the OX40 agonist ivuxolimab. These receptor sequences come from an adult with an advanced solid tumor such as melanoma, head and neck, liver or kidney cancer.

The V and J genes are TRBV28 and TRBJ1-2; 7 bases match TRBD1. The CDR3 covers 14 residues. Losses at the gene ends were 5 bases for V and 7 bases for J; bases not matched to a gene: 10. Germline loops: CDR1 MDHEN, CDR2 SYDVKM. The CDR3 DNA reads as TGTGCCAGCAGTGACCTGGGACAGTTCCTTGGCTACACCTTC. It codes for CASSDLGQFLGYTF.

The rearrangement joins TRBV7-8 to TRBJ1-5, with D possibly being TRBD1 (5 bases). V was shortened by 5 bases and J by 3 bases, with 11 bases between the two germline ends. The CDR3 extends over 14 amino acids. Germline CDR1 is SGHVS and CDR2 is FQNEAQ. The CDR3 spells CASSHGGDNQPQHF. For the CDR3, the DNA is TGTGCCAGCAGCCACGGAGGGGACAATCAGCCCCAGCATTTT.

The gene calls are TRBV4-2 and TRBJ2-2, with 13 bases identical to TRBD2. Germline V gives CDR1 LGHNA, CDR2 YNFKEQ. Trimming at V came to 3 bases and at J to 8 bases, leaving 9 bases not matched to a gene. The CDR3 has 17 residues. CDR3 protein: CASSQPTGTSGKGELFF. Here the CDR3 DNA reads TGTGCCAGCAGCCAGCCAACCGGGACTAGCGGGAAGGGGGAGCTGTTTTTT.

This clone was seen a handful of times. V is TRBV30 and J is TRBJ1-5, with D possibly matching TRBD1 (5 bases). The CDR3 runs 11 residues. With 2 bases removed from V and 6 bases from J, the gap between germline ends came to 5 bases. The germline V gene has CDR1 GTSNPN and CDR2 SVGIG (reference sequence). CDR3 nucleotide sequence: TGTGCCTGGAGTAGGGGTCAGCCCCAGCATTTT. It specifies CAWSRGQPQHF.

Of note for this clone: An end of the junction does not agree with germline; a read error may underlie this. The chain employs TRBV6-5 and TRBJ1-2, with 8 bases fitting TRBD1. This CDR3 has 14 residues. Germline CDR1 reads MNHEY; CDR2 reads SVGAGI. The CDR3 here is CASSSPIGQGTSIF. CDR3 sequence (DNA): TGTGCCAGCAGCTCCCCAATCGGACAGGGTACTTCTATCTTC.

This clone was found once. The chain couples TRBV10-3 to TRBJ1-5, with D possibly being TRBD1 (5 bases). The germline gives CDR1 ENHRY, CDR2 SYGVKD. V was pared by 4 bases and J by 4 bases, with 11 bases between. The CDR3 loop spans 14 amino acids. CDR3 region: CAISAGDGNQPQHF. The CDR3 bases are TGTGCCATCAGTGCGGGGGACGGGAATCAGCCCCAGCATTTT.

The chain has TRBV28 and TRBJ1-2; D remains unclear. V lost 5 bases and J lost 0, with 4 bases in between. CDR1 and CDR2 (germline): MDHEN, SYDVKM. This CDR3 comprises 12 residues. DNA of the CDR3: TGTGCCAGCAGTCCCGCTAACTATGGCTACACCTTC. Translation gives CASSPANYGYTF.

The genes are TRBV19 and TRBJ1-4; D gene unclear. Trimming took 5 bases from V and 4 from J, leaving 14 bases between them. CDR3 length equals 15 residues. From germline, CDR1 is LNHDA and CDR2 SQIVND (reference sequence). The CDR3 bases are TGTGCCAGTAGTCTCTTCGGACGAGATAATGAAAAACTGTTTTTT. This encodes CASSLFGRDNEKLFF.

The chain employs TRBV7-8 and TRBJ2-2; D is undetermined. The V end lost 1 base, the J end lost 6 bases, and 9 bases lay between the germline ends. This CDR3 comprises 14 residues. CDR1 and CDR2 (germline): SGHVS, FQNEAQ. The CDR3 coding sequence is TGTGCCAGCAGCTTAGAACCTCGGGCCGGGGAGCTGTTTTTT. Protein product: CASSLEPRAGELFF.

This clone has a handful of counts. The gene calls are TRBV18 and TRBJ2-1; TRBD2 matches at 11 bases. Per germline, CDR1 KGHSH and CDR2 LQKENI. The CDR3 loop spans 15 amino acids. The V and J ends lost 0 bases and 7 bases, in that order; junction bases with no gene match: 2. DNA for the CDR3: TGTGCCAGCTCACCACCGGCTAGCGGGGGGAATGAGCAGTTCTTC. Translating it yields CASSPPASGGNEQFF.

CDR3 bases: TGTGCCTCCGGAAGTCAGCCCCAGCATTTT. Translation: CASGSQPQHF. The chain carries TRBV30 and TRBJ1-5, with D unclear. Trimming stripped 7 bases from V and 6 bases from J, with 7 bases between. Germline-derived CDR1 and CDR2 are GTSNPN and SVGIG (reference sequence). The CDR3 totals 10 residues. Variable domain in full (rest from reference TRBV30 and TRBJ1-5): SQTIHQWPATLVQPVGSPLSLECTVEGTSNPNLYWYRQAAGRGLQLLFYSVGIGQISSEVPQNLSASRPQDRQFILSSKKLLLSDSGFYLCASGSQPQHFGDGTRLSIL.

This clone has a single count. The chain links TRBV5-1 to TRBJ2-1, with 9 nucleotides matching TRBD1. After removal of 5 bases from V and 8 bases from J, the junction contained 11 bases not matched to a gene. This CDR3 is built from 15 residues. Germline CDR1 and CDR2: SGHRS and YFSETQ. The CDR3 DNA reads as TGCGCCAGCAGTCACGGGACAGGGAATTACTATGAGCAGTTCTTC. Protein: CASSHGTGNYYEQFF.